This TCR beta chain emerged from a study of blood T cell repertoires in COVID-19. With 6 bases removed from V and 6 bases from J, the gap between germline ends came to 18 bases. The CDR3 consists of 15 residues. Germline values: CDR1 MDHEN, CDR2 SYDVKM. How the authors handled the data: Researchers report that nucleated cell counts were estimated from reference gene primer amplification. Profiled with immunoSEQ multiplex PCR; TCRdb holds only in-frame clones, not every one. V, J and clone size reflect that table, while D and trimming were determined from the DNA. Found here are about 170,000 clones, around 80% of them singletons; the top ten hold around a fifth.

The sequenced sample was PBMCs or T cells enriched from blood (not recorded which). The rearrangement uses TRBV28 and TRBJ1-5; TRBD1 might be the D (5 bases). The receptor comes from a woman between 65 and 79 years old in a cohort exposed to, infected with or recovered from COVID-19 (not recorded which). The CDR3, as DNA: TGTGCCAGCAGATACCTTCTAGGGGCTGGTCAGCCCCAGCATTTT. Encoded protein: CASRYLLGAGQPQHF.